These T cell receptor beta chains were read from a single sample in a study of T-cell reconstitution after alpha-beta-depleted transplantation in children. MiXCR was run by TCRdb on the PCR reads, yielding one entry per CDR3 protein. The sample holds almost 500,000 distinct CDR3 sequences, over 9.5% seen once. The sample was PBMCs, taken before TCRalphabeta/CD19-depleted stem cell transplant. The receptors originated from a child between 2 and 9 years old with inherited bone marrow failure, due to receive a stem cell transplant. CDR3s include the opening cysteine and the closing phenylalanine or tryptophan. A D gene is named only where the DNA matches it firmly. Only some rows state a clone size, as once, few, many or a class for expanded clones.

TRBV25-1	-	TRBD2	TRBJ2-1	CASSGLAGGGKFF	TGTGCCAGCAGTGGACTAGCGGGGGGGGGGAAGTTCTTC
TRBV6-5	few	TRBD2	TRBJ2-2	CASSYSTSGGTGELFF	TGTGCCAGCAGTTATTCTACTAGCGGGGGTACCGGGGAGCTGTTTTTT
TRBV20-1	many	TRBD2	TRBJ2-1	CSAVAGGSYNEQFF	TGCAGTGCTGTAGCGGGAGGATCCTACAATGAGCAGTTCTTC
TRBV4-2	-	-	TRBJ2-3	CASSQVATPTDTQYF	TGTGCCAGCAGCCAAGTTGCCACCCCCACAGATACGCAGTATTTT
TRBV4-3	many	-	TRBJ2-7	CASSQEILLTGNSYEQYF	TGCGCCAGCAGCCAAGAAATCCTCCTTACAGGGAACTCCTACGAGCAGTACTTC
TRBV27	few	-	TRBJ1-2	CASSLSLGNYGYTF	TGTGCCAGCAGTTTATCGTTGGGTAACTATGGCTACACCTTC
TRBV7-9	many	-	TRBJ2-2	CASSWRTGSANTGELFF	TGTGCCAGCAGCTGGCGAACAGGGTCCGCGAACACCGGGGAGCTGTTTTTT
TRBV12-3/TRBV12-4	many	-	TRBJ2-6	CASSWANVLTF	TGTGCCAGCAGCTGGGCCAACGTCCTGACTTTC
TRBV25-1	many	TRBD2	TRBJ2-3	CASSEWGGRDTQYF	TGTGCCAGCAGTGAATGGGGAGGGCGGGATACGCAGTATTTT
TRBV11-2	many	-	TRBJ2-1	CASSSSLGDGEQFF	TGTGCCAGCAGCTCTTCGTTGGGGGACGGTGAGCAGTTCTTC
TRBV20-1	many	TRBD2	TRBJ2-7	CSVTTSGHGVNEQYF	TGCAGTGTAACGACTAGCGGGCATGGGGTGAACGAGCAGTACTTC
TRBV4-3	-	TRBD1	TRBJ2-3	CASSQGTDRDTDTQYF	TGCGCCAGCAGCCAAGGGACCGACAGGGACACAGATACGCAGTATTTT
TRBV29-1	few	-	TRBJ1-2	CSVETGDYGYTF	TGCAGCGTTGAAACGGGGGACTATGGCTACACCTTC
TRBV12-3/TRBV12-4	many	-	TRBJ1-1	CASSLISVNTEAFF	TGTGCCAGCAGTTTAATATCGGTGAACACTGAAGCTTTCTTT
TRBV6-5	many	-	TRBJ2-7	CASSSPTGGQDEQYF	TGTGCCAGCAGTTCCCCGACAGGAGGACAAGACGAGCAGTACTTC
TRBV28	many	-	TRBJ2-5	CASSLNGALQETQYF	TGTGCCAGCAGTCTGAACGGGGCCCTGCAAGAGACCCAGTACTTC
TRBV4-3	many	-	TRBJ2-1	CASSQELRVDEQFF	TGCGCCAGCAGCCAAGAATTACGGGTGGATGAGCAGTTCTTC
TRBV12-3/TRBV12-4	many	TRBD2	TRBJ2-7	CASSFAKAGEAREQYF	TGTGCCAGCAGTTTCGCCAAAGCGGGAGAGGCGCGCGAGCAGTACTTC
TRBV7-9	many	-	TRBJ2-7	CASSQQMGEQYF	TGTGCCAGCAGCCAGCAAATGGGGGAGCAGTACTTC
TRBV20-1	many	-	TRBJ2-1	CSASPISGSYNEQFF	TGCAGTGCTAGCCCCATAAGCGGCTCCTACAATGAGCAGTTCTTC
TRBV29-1	many	-	TRBJ2-7	CSVLGASSSYEQYF	TGCAGCGTCTTAGGGGCTAGCAGCTCCTACGAGCAGTACTTC
TRBV27	many	TRBD2	TRBJ2-7	CASSFIAGGPYEQYF	TGTGCCAGCAGTTTCATAGCGGGAGGGCCCTACGAGCAGTACTTC
TRBV6-1	few	-	TRBJ1-5	CASSTRHGGSNQPQHF	TGTGCCAGCAGTACCCGGCATGGAGGGTCCAATCAGCCCCAGCATTTT
TRBV12-3/TRBV12-4	many	-	TRBJ2-2	CASSLTGDGELFF	TGTGCCAGCAGTTTGACAGGAGACGGAGAGCTGTTTTTT
TRBV5-4	many	TRBD2	TRBJ2-1	CASSLEPAGGPGEQFF	TGTGCCAGCAGCTTGGAACCAGCGGGAGGGCCGGGTGAGCAGTTCTTC
TRBV5-4	-	-	TRBJ2-2	CASNIQGSGELFF	TGTGCCAGCAACATACAGGGTTCCGGGGAGCTGTTTTTT
TRBV5-4	-	-	TRBJ2-1	CASSLGSGLTGEQFF	TGTGCCAGCAGCTTAGGTAGCGGACTGACTGGTGAGCAGTTCTTC
TRBV6-1	many	TRBD2	TRBJ2-1	CASTQLRLAGGEQFF	TGTGCCAGCACCCAGTTGAGACTAGCTGGGGGAGAGCAGTTCTTC
TRBV14	few	TRBD1	TRBJ2-7	CASSQAPWTGDYEQYF	TGTGCCAGCAGCCAAGCCCCCTGGACAGGGGATTACGAGCAGTACTTC
TRBV29-1	many	TRBD2	TRBJ2-5	CSVDGREAWETQYF	TGCAGCGTTGATGGGCGGGAGGCTTGGGAGACCCAGTACTTC
TRBV4-1	many	TRBD2	TRBJ2-7	CASSQDRLAGVYEQYF	TGCGCCAGCAGCCAAGATAGGTTAGCGGGAGTGTACGAGCAGTACTTC
TRBV12-3/TRBV12-4	few	-	TRBJ2-1	CASSDPRRVNEQFF	TGTGCCAGCAGCGACCCCCGCAGGGTCAATGAGCAGTTCTTC
TRBV2	many	TRBD1	TRBJ2-6	CASRGGQGARGANVLTF	TGTGCCAGCAGGGGCGGACAGGGGGCGCGGGGGGCCAACGTCCTGACTTTC
TRBV12-3/TRBV12-4	many	-	TRBJ1-2	CASSLGVNYGYTF	TGTGCCAGCAGTTTAGGGGTTAACTATGGCTACACCTTC
TRBV7-2	many	TRBD1	TRBJ2-3	CASSYRGKGTDTQYF	TGTGCCAGCAGCTACAGGGGGAAAGGCACAGATACGCAGTATTTT
TRBV29-1	many	TRBD1	TRBJ2-4	CSVADRGAKNIQYF	TGCAGCGTTGCCGACAGGGGAGCCAAAAACATTCAGTACTTC
TRBV12-3/TRBV12-4	many	-	TRBJ1-5	CASSSRQASNQPQHF	TGTGCCAGCAGTTCTCGACAGGCTAGCAATCAGCCCCAGCATTTT
TRBV28	once	TRBD2	TRBJ2-7	CASSFHLPQAGGLDEQYF	TGTGCCAGCAGTTTTCATCTGCCACAGGCGGGAGGGCTGGACGAGCAGTACTTC
TRBV6-2/TRBV6-3	-	-	TRBJ1-3	CATTSTSGNTIYF	TGTGCCACCACCTCCACCTCTGGAAACACCATATATTTT
TRBV7-8	few	TRBD2	TRBJ2-1	CASSLESLAGTNEQFF	TGTGCCAGCAGCTTAGAATCCCTAGCGGGAACCAATGAGCAGTTCTTC
TRBV6-5	many	TRBD2	TRBJ2-3	CASSYSYQREGQGDTQYF	TGTGCCAGCAGTTACTCGTACCAGCGGGAGGGCCAAGGAGATACGCAGTATTTT
TRBV7-8	many	TRBD1	TRBJ2-1	CASSLYRGPYNEQFF	TGTGCCAGCAGCTTGTACAGGGGGCCGTACAATGAGCAGTTCTTC
TRBV7-9	few	-	TRBJ2-6	CASSLARGSGANVLTF	TGTGCCAGCAGCTTAGCGCGAGGGTCTGGGGCCAACGTCCTGACTTTC
TRBV2	-	-	TRBJ1-2	CASSEVQGSANGGYTF	TGTGCCAGCAGTGAAGTACAGGGAAGTGCGAATGGAGGCTACACCTTC
TRBV29-1	many	-	TRBJ2-7	CSVAEVIYEQYF	TGCAGCGTTGCGGAGGTAATCTACGAGCAGTACTTC
TRBV29-1	many	TRBD1	TRBJ1-1	CSGNRGPNTEAFF	TGCAGCGGTAACAGGGGACCGAACACTGAAGCTTTCTTT
TRBV10-2	many	TRBD2	TRBJ2-3	CASRGLAGDTQYF	TGCGCCAGCCGGGGACTAGCGGGCGATACGCAGTATTTT
TRBV20-1	many	-	TRBJ2-1	CSATPSREQFF	TGCAGTGCTACCCCTTCACGTGAGCAGTTCTTC
TRBV18	-	-	TRBJ2-1	CASSPQSDNEQFF	TGTGCCAGCTCACCTCAGTCCGACAATGAGCAGTTCTTC
TRBV25-1	many	-	TRBJ2-5	CASGRAGGRETQYF	TGTGCCAGCGGGCGTGCAGGAGGCCGAGAGACCCAGTACTTC
TRBV12-3/TRBV12-4	many	-	TRBJ2-1	CASKSSGSYNEQFF	TGTGCCAGCAAATCGAGCGGGTCCTACAATGAGCAGTTCTTC
TRBV5-1	few	-	TRBJ1-5	CASSLEDPSQPQHF	TGCGCCAGCAGCTTGGAGGACCCGAGCCAGCCCCAGCATTTT
TRBV4-3	many	-	TRBJ1-5	CASSQVFWGNQPQHF	TGCGCCAGCAGCCAGGTCTTTTGGGGCAATCAGCCCCAGCATTTT
TRBV5-5	many	-	TRBJ2-7	CASSLKWSSYEQYF	TGTGCCAGCAGCTTAAAATGGTCCTCCTACGAGCAGTACTTC
TRBV4-1	-	-	TRBJ1-1	CASSQDKLRGWGNTEAFF	TGCGCCAGCAGCCAAGACAAGCTCAGGGGCTGGGGGAACACTGAAGCTTTCTTT